This TCR beta chain was recovered during a study of blood T cell repertoires in COVID-19. Across the study: Both acute and convalescent COVID-19 samples were obtained from the United States, Italy and Spain. Sources were T cells, B-cell-depleted T cells, or PBMCs; the material itself was cDNA or gDNA.

This clone was found a few times. Under the authors' procedure: Reference gene primer amplification gave estimated nucleated cell counts. Generated by immunoSEQ multiplex PCR, the TCRdb table keeps only in-frame clones and is missing some. V and J calls and clone size are given by that table; D and trimming were obtained from the DNA. Among hundreds of thousands of clones listed, roughly 85% were seen once. Trimming cost V 7 bases and J 0 bases, with 11 bases left between them. The CDR3 runs to 13 residues. The V gene's germline CDR1 is SGHRS and CDR2 YFSETQ. The source material was peripheral blood. The V gene is TRBV5-1, the J gene TRBJ2-7; D ambiguous. This sequence was found in a woman in her forties with active or convalescent COVID-19. The CDR3 DNA reads as TGCGCCAGCGGGCCTCTAAGCTCCTACGAGCAGTACTTC. Its translation: CASGPLSSYEQYF. Based on the CDR3 plus reference TRBV5-1 and TRBJ2-7, the full variable domain is KAGVTQTPRYLIKTRGQQVTLSCSPISGHRSVSWYQQTPGQGLQFLFEYFSETQRNKGNFPGRFSGRQFSNSRSEMNVSTLELGDSALYLCASGPLSSYEQYFGPGTRLTVT.